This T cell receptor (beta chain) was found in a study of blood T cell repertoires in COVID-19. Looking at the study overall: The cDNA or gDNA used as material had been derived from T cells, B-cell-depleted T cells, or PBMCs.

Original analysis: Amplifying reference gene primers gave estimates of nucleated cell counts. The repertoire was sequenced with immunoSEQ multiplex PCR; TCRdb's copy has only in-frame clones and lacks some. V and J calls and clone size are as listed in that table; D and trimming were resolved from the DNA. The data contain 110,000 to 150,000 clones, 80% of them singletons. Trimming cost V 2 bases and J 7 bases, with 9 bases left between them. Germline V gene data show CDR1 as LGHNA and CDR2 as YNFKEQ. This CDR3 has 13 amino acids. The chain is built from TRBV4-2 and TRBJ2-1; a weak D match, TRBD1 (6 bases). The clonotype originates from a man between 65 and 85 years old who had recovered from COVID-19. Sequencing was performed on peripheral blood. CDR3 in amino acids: CASSQQGSNEQFF. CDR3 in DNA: TGTGCCAGCAGCCAACAGGGGTCAAATGAGCAGTTCTTC.